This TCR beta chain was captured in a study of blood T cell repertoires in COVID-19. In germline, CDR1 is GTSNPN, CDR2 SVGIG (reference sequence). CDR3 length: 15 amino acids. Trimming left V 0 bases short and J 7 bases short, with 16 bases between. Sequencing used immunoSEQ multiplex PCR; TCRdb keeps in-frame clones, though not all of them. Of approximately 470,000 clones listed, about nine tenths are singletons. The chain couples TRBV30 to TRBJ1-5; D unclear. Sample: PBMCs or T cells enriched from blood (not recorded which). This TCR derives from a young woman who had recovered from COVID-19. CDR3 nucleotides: TGTGCCTGGAGTGTAACCCTAGCTTATGGACAGCCCCAGCATTTT. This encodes CAWSVTLAYGQPQHF.